This TCR beta chain was found in a study of cytomegalovirus exposure and HLA in healthy donors. Findings and limits, study-wide: Among TCR beta chains, those listed as cytomegalovirus-associated numbered 164.

60 Vbeta and 13 Jbeta primers were used in PCR. Profiling relied on immunoSEQ multiplex PCR, and the TCRdb table lists in-frame clones only, not all of them. The table shows about 100,000 clones, with around four fifths occurring only once. The J segment lost 6 bases and the V segment lost 7 bases, leaving 3 bases of the junction unmatched. This CDR3 region has 12 residues. Germline assignment: CDR1 SQVTM and CDR2 ANQGSEA. Regarding this clone: What it binds is not known.

The rearrangement links TRBV29-1 to TRBJ1-1; 12 bases align to TRBD1. The source is a man aged 40-55 years in good health and CMV-seronegative. The sequenced sample consisted of PBMCs. In DNA form, the CDR3 reads TGCAGCGCGGGACAGGGGGCAGCTGAAGCTTTCTTT. Amino acids: CSAGQGAAEAFF.